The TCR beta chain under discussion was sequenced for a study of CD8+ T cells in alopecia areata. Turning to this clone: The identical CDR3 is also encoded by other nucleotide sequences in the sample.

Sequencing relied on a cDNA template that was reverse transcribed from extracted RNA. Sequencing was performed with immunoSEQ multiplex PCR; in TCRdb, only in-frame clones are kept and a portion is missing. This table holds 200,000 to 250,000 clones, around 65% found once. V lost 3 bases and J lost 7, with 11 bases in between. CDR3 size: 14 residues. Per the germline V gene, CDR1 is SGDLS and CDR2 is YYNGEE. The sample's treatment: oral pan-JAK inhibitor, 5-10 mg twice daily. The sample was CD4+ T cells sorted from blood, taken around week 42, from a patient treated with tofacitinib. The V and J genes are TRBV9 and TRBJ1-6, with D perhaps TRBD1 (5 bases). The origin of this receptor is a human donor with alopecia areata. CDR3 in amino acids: CASSAGTVNSPLHF. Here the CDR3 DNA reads TGTGCCAGCAGCGCGGGGACGGTCAATTCACCCCTCCACTTT. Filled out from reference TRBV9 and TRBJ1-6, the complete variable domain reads DSGVTQTPKHLITATGQRVTLRCSPRSGDLSVYWYQQSLDQGLQFLIQYYNGEERAKGNILERFSAQQFPDLHSELNLSSLELGDSALYFCASSAGTVNSPLHFGNGTRLTVT.